The 10 T cell receptor beta chains given below trace back to one sample, sequenced in a study of shared clonotypes between healthy human individuals. Sequencing used immunoSEQ multiplex PCR; TCRdb keeps in-frame clones, though not all of them. The table lists approximately 2.5 million clones, over 85% of them singletons, with more than 0.35% in the top ten. The source material was naive CD4+ T cells from PBMCs. Subset given: CD45RA+ positively selected. The receptors come from a man between 18 and 29 years old in good health. Some clones in this sample may be carry-over from other donors' samples.

The rearrangement joins TRBV28 to TRBJ1-2; 9 nucleotides align to TRBD1. CDR3 length: 13 amino acids. Per germline, CDR1 MDHEN and CDR2 SYDVKM. V lost 5 bases and J lost 8; bases outside the gene matches: 6. The CDR3 coding sequence is TGTGCCAGCAGTGGACAGGGGCTACGGGGCTACACCTTC. This sequence encodes CASSGQGLRGYTF.

The V gene is TRBV6-1, the J gene TRBJ2-7; 7 nucleotides match TRBD2. With 5 bases clipped from V and 8 bases from J, the junction kept 6 bases outside the gene matches. This CDR3 contains 12 residues. Per germline, CDR1 MNHNS and CDR2 SASEGT. CDR3 sequence reads: CASSWSREKQYF. CDR3 coding DNA: TGTGCCAGCAGTTGGTCGCGGGAGAAGCAGTACTTC.

This chain uses TRBV10-3 with TRBJ1-5, with a tentative D call TRBD1 (6 bases). With 2 bases removed from V and 5 bases from J, the gap between germline ends came to 13 bases. Per germline, CDR1 ENHRY and CDR2 SYGVKD. The CDR3 is made up of 15 amino acids. CDR3 loop: CAISERGSSDQPQHF. CDR3 nucleotides: TGTGCCATCAGTGAGAGGGGGTCCTCAGATCAGCCCCAGCATTTT.

A note on this clone: This CDR3 is also generated by other DNA sequences in the sample. V and J are TRBV28 and TRBJ2-7; maybe TRBD2 (5 bases). V was trimmed by 5 bases and J by 0 bases, leaving 11 bases between them. Germline values: CDR1 MDHEN, CDR2 SYDVKM. The CDR3 runs to 14 residues. This CDR3 reads CASSGGGSSYEQYF. As DNA, the CDR3 is TGTGCCAGCAGTGGTGGTGGGAGCTCCTACGAGCAGTACTTC.

This clone was observed a single time. The genes are TRBV27 and TRBJ2-7; 10 bases map to TRBD2. CDR3 length: 15 residues. Germline assignment: CDR1 MNHEY and CDR2 SMNVEV (reference sequence). V gave up 10 bases and J gave up 2 bases; unmatched junction bases: 11. CDR3 loop: CATSGSSGGTYEQYF. DNA for the CDR3: TGTGCCACCTCAGGTTCTAGCGGGGGTACCTACGAGCAGTACTTC.

The chain recombines TRBV27 with TRBJ2-1, with D maybe TRBD2 (5 bases). This CDR3 region has 15 residues. CDR1 is MNHEY and CDR2 is SMNVEV in the germline V gene (reference sequence). V was pared by 5 bases and J by 0 bases, with 11 bases between. CDR3 DNA sequence: TGTGCCAGCAGTATAGAGGGTAGCTCCTACAATGAGCAGTTCTTC. Its translation: CASSIEGSSYNEQFF.

The gene calls are TRBV5-1 and TRBJ2-3; tentative D call: TRBD1 (7 bases). The CDR3 extends over 14 amino acids. CDR1 SGHRS and CDR2 YFSETQ come from the germline V gene. Trimming shortened V by 4 bases and J by 3 bases, and 12 bases separated the two germline ends. The CDR3 spells CASSPGGQTDTQYF. The CDR3 DNA is TGCGCCAGCAGCCCCGGGGGACAGACAGATACGCAGTATTTT.

V usage is TRBV6-5 and J usage is TRBJ2-1; D is perhaps TRBD1 or TRBD2 (5 bases each). Germline assignment: CDR1 MNHEY and CDR2 SVGAGI. The CDR3 is 14 amino acids. With 8 bases removed from V and 5 bases from J, the gap between germline ends came to 16 bases. CDR3 protein: CASGTRKTDNEQFF. For the CDR3, the DNA is TGTGCCAGCGGGACGAGGAAAACCGACAATGAGCAGTTCTTC.

V is TRBV5-1 and J is TRBJ2-7, with a weak D call TRBD1 (6 bases). Between the trimmed V and J ends, which lost 4 bases and 0 bases, there was a span of 11 bases. CDR1 and CDR2 (germline): SGHRS, YFSETQ. This CDR3 comprises 14 residues. The CDR3 protein is CASSTQGSSYEQYF. For the CDR3, the DNA is TGCGCCAGCAGCACTCAGGGGAGCTCCTACGAGCAGTACTTC.

V usage is TRBV7-3 and J usage is TRBJ2-2; the D gene could be TRBD1 or TRBD2 (5 bases each). The CDR3 has 14 residues. Germline V gene data show CDR1 as SGHTA and CDR2 as FQGTGA. Trimming took off 5 bases at V and 5 bases at J, with 12 bases between the two ends. The CDR3 DNA follows: TGTGCCAGCAGCCAGGGCTGGGGGACCGGGGAGCTGTTTTTT. This encodes CASSQGWGTGELFF.